Described below is a single TCR beta chain sequence and its context. The target of this receptor is not known. Nothing much larger sits one base from this clone, and base qualities are not available. Using the deep immunoSEQ assay, TCR CDR3 regions were amplified from genomic DNA by multiplex PCR. Extracted genomic DNA from each cell subset was spread evenly across all wells of several immunoSEQ 96-well plates, with each plate serving as a replicate. For sorted subsets, approximately 190 ng of genomic DNA, equivalent to 25,000 to 35,000 T cell genomes, went into each replicate PCR. Purified libraries were quantified with a Qubit 3.0 fluorometer, sized on a Bioanalyzer 2100, and re-quantified with the KAPA Library Quantification kit. Every immunoSEQ 96-well plate was sequenced on a dedicated single-read 150-cycle Illumina NextSeq 550 flow cell. The authors' pipeline ran thus. Because only junctional sequences without quality scores were contained in the immunoSEQ output, filtering matching that applied to full-length reads could not be performed. To assign V/J genes and CDR3, sequences were annotated using PyIR, a Python wrapper for IgBLAST v1.9, with IMGT germline references. Reads were removed for weak V/J assignments (E-value above 1e-6), missing CDR3, stop codons, out-of-frame junctions, or ambiguous translated residues. V3J clonotypes were defined by identical inferred V gene, J gene, and CDR3 amino acid sequence. Percentage overlap between repertoires was calculated by dividing the number of shared unique clonotypes by the size of the smaller repertoire. Three approaches were used to assess repertoire richness: RTK rarefaction, the Chao1 estimator, and Recon v2.1 estimates of unobserved clonotypes. Generation probabilities for all TCRbeta clonotypes obtained by the gDNA method from a handful of donors were computed using OLGA. TCRdb limited this immuneACCESS table to in-frame rearrangements with V and J called. A share of clones is missing; checked studies link under half to unresolved V genes, and the rest is unexplained. That table gives V, J and clone size, and the DNA gave D and trimming. A total of nearly 1 million clones appear in this sample, approximately 80% of them only once. The ten largest clones take up 1.5% of the sample.

These data come from a study of shared clonotypes between healthy human individuals (dated by TCRdb to about 2020). Study-wide context: The cohort comprised a couple of women and a few men aged 18 to 49 years. For each donor, three plates each were used for CD4 naive and CD4 memory, two plates were used for CD8 naive, and one plate was used for CD8 memory. To estimate repertoire size and how much clonotype sharing occurs between individuals, the study deeply sequenced the blood TCR repertoires of several healthy adults. Different laboratories and diverse techniques were used to prepare libraries and sequence TCR repertoires, to increase sequencing depth and limit assay-specific biases. Between about 0.85 and 9.5 billion PBMCs per donor were obtained by leukapheresis.

Healthy HIV-negative adults with no recently reported acute infections or vaccinations were included as donors. Every donor was a Caucasian adult living in Nashville, Tennessee, USA. CD4+ T cells were enriched through magnetic negative selection, after which naive cells were positively selected on CD45RA and the remaining negative fraction served as the memory subset. Blood was obtained by leukapheresis, after which PBMCs were separated by Ficoll-Histopaque density gradient centrifugation and cryopreserved in liquid nitrogen vapor phase. Analytical flow cytometry was used to check the purity and quantity of each magnetically sorted T cell population. Genomic DNA was isolated from each sorted fraction and quantified by UV absorbance on a Nanodrop 2000c. The study at large found these results: Compared with non-shared clonotypes, the clonotypes found in all four sorted-subset donors had higher generation probabilities. Incomplete sequencing was indicated by rarefaction of sorted-subset datasets, despite the large sequencing depth. When several donors were compared, the shared fraction of clonotypes was approximately 5% for naive CD4, about 4% for naive CD8, roughly 2.3% for memory CD4, and 0.35% to 0.5% for memory CD8. Sampling was restricted to blood, and TCR repertoires in tissues likely differ from the TCR repertoires found in blood. Naive subsets generally had larger estimated clonotype richness than memory subsets. Based on pairwise subsampling, the degree of clonotype sharing among donors was expected to be affected by sequencing depth. The small number of donors limited the genetic and exposure-history diversity represented.

Relative to germline, V is 1 base shorter and J is 6 bases shorter, with 16 bases between their ends. The germline V gene gives CDR1 as SGHVS and CDR2 as FNYEAQ. The CDR3 has 16 amino acids, counting the end cysteine and phenylalanine. Only the CDR3 DNA stays, 48 bases, in frame from base 1. The clonotype comes from a man between 18 and 29 years old in good health. Sequencing was performed on memory CD4+ T cells sorted from blood. This specimen's cell subset or site label, per the study, means: CD45RA-negative fraction. In this chain, TRBV7-6 is recombined with TRBJ1-5; TRBD1 might be the D gene, on 5 matching bases. The DNA sequence is given as TGTGCCAGCAGCTTAGAGTCCGGGGCCTTAGGTCAGCCCCAGCATTTT. Translated, this gives CASSLESGALGQPQHF.